A single sample is the source of the 18 T cell receptor beta chains below, sequenced in a study of Ad26.COV2.S vaccination and SARS-CoV-2 variants. Sequencing was performed with immunoSEQ multiplex PCR; in TCRdb, only in-frame clones are kept and a portion is missing. The profile shows around 370,000 clones, 92% of them singletons. The sequencing used peripheral blood, collected after recovery from COVID-19. Receptors originate from a human donor who had recovered from COVID-19.

The genes are TRBV24-1 and TRBJ1-2, with 8 bases matching TRBD1. The V and J ends lost 3 bases and 5 bases, in that order; junction bases with no gene match: 1. The CDR3 extends over 13 amino acids. Germline V gene data show CDR1 as KGHDR and CDR2 as SFDVKD. CDR3 loop: CATSDGQGYGYTF. Here the CDR3 DNA reads TGTGCCACCAGTGATGGACAGGGTTATGGCTACACCTTC.

V and J are TRBV19 and TRBJ2-3; 9 bases line up with TRBD1. V gave up 5 bases and J gave up 2 bases; unmatched junction bases: 8. The CDR3 consists of 16 residues. Germline V CDR1 and CDR2: LNHDA, SQIVND (reference sequence). The CDR3 region is CASSEPGTGYTDTQYF. The DNA for the CDR3 is TGTGCCAGTAGTGAACCCGGGACAGGGTACACAGATACGCAGTATTTT.

CDR3 loop: CASSYDGVRNTIYF. As DNA, the CDR3 is TGTGCCAGCAGTTATGACGGGGTTCGTAACACCATATATTTT. The rearrangement links TRBV6-5 to TRBJ1-3; D is ambiguous. The V gene lost 3 bases and the J gene lost 7 bases, with 13 bases spanning the gap. The CDR3 is 14 amino acids. Germline loops: CDR1 MNHEY, CDR2 SVGAGI.

This clone was seen more than once but under ten times. The chain couples TRBV14 to TRBJ2-7, with D perhaps matching TRBD2 (5 bases). The germline V and J ends were trimmed by 3 bases and 6 bases, with 12 bases remaining between them. CDR1 SGHDN and CDR2 FVKESK come from the germline V gene. The CDR3 spans 13 residues. CDR3 bases: TGTGCCAGCAGCCAGACGTTTGGGAGCGAGCAGTACTTC. As protein: CASSQTFGSEQYF.

V gene TRBV20-1 combines with J gene TRBJ2-3, with D unclear. Germline assignment: CDR1 DFQATT and CDR2 SNEGSKA (reference sequence). The CDR3 runs to 11 residues. Between the trimmed V and J ends, which lost 0 bases and 7 bases, there was a span of 5 bases. CDR3 coding DNA: TGCAGTGCTAGAGATCAATATACGCAGTATTTT. Translation gives CSARDQYTQYF.

The chain uses TRBV19 and TRBJ1-1; unclear D gene. CDR3 length equals 13 residues. Trimming stripped 7 bases from V and 5 bases from J, with 14 bases between. The germline CDR1 and CDR2 sequences are LNHDA and SQIVND (reference sequence). This CDR3 is CASTTSGRTEAFF. DNA for the CDR3: TGTGCCAGTACTACCTCGGGAAGGACTGAAGCTTTCTTT.

This clone came up once. This chain links TRBV5-1 with TRBJ2-2; 8 bases align to TRBD1. The trim removed 5 bases at V and 4 bases at J, leaving 10 bases unmatched. The CDR3 length is 16 residues. CDR1 and CDR2 from the germline V gene are SGHRS and YFSETQ. The CDR3 DNA sequence: TGCGCCAGCAGTCTCGGACAGGGTTATTCCACCGGGGAGCTGTTTTTT. Amino acids: CASSLGQGYSTGELFF.

The chain is built from TRBV27 and TRBJ2-1, with TRBD2 matching 13 bases. The trim removed 8 bases at V and 7 bases at J, leaving 8 bases unmatched. This CDR3 comprises 15 residues. Germline-derived CDR1 and CDR2 are MNHEY and SMNVEV (reference sequence). The CDR3 region has the DNA TGTGCCAGCCGCCTGGGACTAGCGGGGACGAATGAGCAGTTCTTC. Translating it yields CASRLGLAGTNEQFF.

This chain joins TRBV19 and TRBJ2-2, with D perhaps TRBD1 (6 bases). This CDR3 has 15 residues. Trimming left V 4 bases short and J 0 bases short, with 9 bases between. CDR1 LNHDA and CDR2 SQIVND come from the germline V gene (reference sequence). The CDR3 is CASSTDRTNTGELFF. CDR3 nucleotides: TGTGCCAGTAGTACCGACAGGACGAACACCGGGGAGCTGTTTTTT.

This chain connects TRBV5-4 to TRBJ2-3, with 8 bases aligning to TRBD2. In germline, CDR1 is SGHNT, CDR2 YYREEE (reference sequence). The length of the CDR3 is 15 residues. V lost 4 bases and J lost 4; bases outside the gene matches: 8. The CDR3, as DNA: TGTGCCAGCAGCCCTGGACTAGCCATGGCAGATACGCAGTATTTT. Protein sequence: CASSPGLAMADTQYF.

The gene calls are TRBV5-1 and TRBJ1-1; D ambiguous. The CDR3 runs to 14 residues. CDR1 and CDR2 (germline): SGHRS, YFSETQ. Trimming cost V 0 bases and J 4 bases, with 10 bases left between them. CDR3 nucleotides: TGCGCCAGCAGCTTGGGCGGGGTAGCCACTGAAGCTTTCTTT. The encoded protein is CASSLGGVATEAFF.

The V call is TRBV18, the J call TRBJ2-1; 11 bases map to TRBD2. CDR1 is KGHSH and CDR2 is LQKENI in the germline V gene. Trimming at V came to 3 bases and at J to 6 bases, leaving 4 bases not matched to a gene. CDR3 length equals 15 residues. This CDR3 is CASSPPSGGRNEQFF. The CDR3 region has the DNA TGTGCCAGCTCACCCCCTAGCGGGGGGCGCAATGAGCAGTTCTTC.

V usage is TRBV27 and J usage is TRBJ2-7, with D maybe TRBD2 (5 bases). CDR3 length equals 13 residues. Germline CDR1 and CDR2: MNHEY and SMNVEV (reference sequence). V was trimmed by 4 bases and J by 0 bases, leaving 7 bases between them. The CDR3 protein is CASSSGDSYEQYF. CDR3 nucleotide sequence: TGTGCCAGCAGTTCCGGGGACTCCTACGAGCAGTACTTC.

The V and J genes are TRBV4-3 and TRBJ2-7; weak D call: TRBD2 (5 bases). The germline CDR1 and CDR2 sequences are LGHNA and YSLEER. The CDR3 spans 14 residues. V lost 2 bases and J 2 bases, leaving 10 bases between the germline ends. The chain's CDR3 is CASSQFLRAYEQYF. DNA of the CDR3: TGCGCCAGCAGCCAATTCTTGCGGGCCTACGAGCAGTACTTC.

The V call is TRBV5-1, the J call TRBJ1-6, with D maybe TRBD1 (5 bases). Looked up from germline, CDR1 is SGHRS and CDR2 is YFSETQ. The germline V and J ends were trimmed by 6 bases and 6 bases, with 13 bases remaining between them. This CDR3 spans 14 amino acids. In DNA form, the CDR3 reads TGCGCCAGCACAGGAGGGGACTTTAATTCACCCCTCCACTTT. It yields the protein CASTGGDFNSPLHF.

V and J are TRBV10-3 and TRBJ1-1, with D possibly matching TRBD1 (5 bases). With 0 bases removed from V and 8 bases from J, the gap between germline ends came to 13 bases. Germline V gives CDR1 ENHRY, CDR2 SYGVKD. There are 14 residues in the CDR3. CDR3 in amino acids: CAISESGVDREAFF. The CDR3 bases are TGTGCCATCAGTGAGTCGGGGGTCGACAGAGAAGCTTTCTTT.

The rearrangement uses TRBV7-6 and TRBJ1-4; a weak D match, TRBD1 (6 bases). Germline assignment: CDR1 SGHVS and CDR2 FNYEAQ. The CDR3 totals 15 residues. V was clipped by 4 bases and J by 8 bases, with 17 bases between them. The CDR3 reads CASSSTGSLGEKLFF. The CDR3 DNA reads TGTGCCAGCAGCTCAACAGGGTCCTTGGGGGAAAAACTGTTTTTT.

This sequence joins TRBV2 and TRBJ1-4, with D possibly TRBD1 on 6 matching bases. V was pared by 3 bases and J by 0 bases, with 14 bases between. The CDR3 totals 17 residues. Germline assignment: CDR1 SNHLY and CDR2 FYNNEI. CDR3: CASSDNQGPATNEKLFF. CDR3 sequence (DNA): TGTGCCAGCAGTGACAACCAGGGGCCAGCAACTAATGAAAAACTGTTTTTT.